Sequencing of this T cell receptor beta chain was carried out in a study of memory CD4+ T cells and cytomegalovirus serostatus. As for the study in general: Healthy Belgian adult donors included under ten CMV-positive and 24 CMV-negative people. General study points: CD4+ memory repertoires contained about two fifths of the roughly 150 reported CMV TCRbeta sequences.

Repertoires were generated with immunoSEQ multiplex PCR, while TCRdb's copy carries only in-frame clones and drops some. Counted here are 25,000 to 40,000 clones, around four fifths occurring once; the ten biggest clones make up 0.5% to 0.8%. The sort gate was single viable CD3+CD4+CD8-CD45RO+ cells for memory CD4+ T cells. Serum IgG to CMV pp150, pp28, p38 and p52 defined serostatus. Germline values: CDR1 SGHRS, CDR2 YFSETQ. Between the trimmed V and J ends, which lost 3 bases and 0 bases, there was a span of 15 bases. The CDR3 length is 16 residues. About this clone itself: The target antigen is unknown.

This TCR derives from an adult in good health and CMV-seronegative. Some clones in this sample may be carry-over from other donors' samples. Sample: memory CD4+ T cells from blood. J is TRBJ1-1 and V is TRBV5-1; a weak D match, TRBD1 (6 bases). CDR3 sequence reads: CASSSRDTAMNTEAFF. Here the CDR3 DNA reads TGCGCCAGCAGCTCCCGGGACACCGCCATGAACACTGAAGCTTTCTTT.